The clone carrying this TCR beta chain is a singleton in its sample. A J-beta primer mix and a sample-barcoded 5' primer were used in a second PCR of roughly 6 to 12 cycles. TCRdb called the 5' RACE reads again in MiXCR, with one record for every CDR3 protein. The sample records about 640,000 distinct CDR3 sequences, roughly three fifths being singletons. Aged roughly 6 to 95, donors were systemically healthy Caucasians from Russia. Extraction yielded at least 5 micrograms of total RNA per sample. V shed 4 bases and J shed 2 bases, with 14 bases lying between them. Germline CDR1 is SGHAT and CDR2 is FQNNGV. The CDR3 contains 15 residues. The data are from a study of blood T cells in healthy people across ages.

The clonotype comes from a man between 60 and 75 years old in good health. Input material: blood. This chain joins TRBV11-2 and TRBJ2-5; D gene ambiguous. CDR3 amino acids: CASSSNSGLQETQYF. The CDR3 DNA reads TGTGCCAGCAGCTCAAACTCTGGGTTACAAGAGACCCAGTACTTC.